What follows are 2 T cell receptor beta chains derived from one specimen sequenced in a study of T cells in Graves' hyperthyroidism and ophthalmopathy. Template material for amplifying TCR beta CDR3 regions consisted of RNA transcripts. First-round RT-PCR of the TCR CDR3 relied on the HTBI primer set. MiXCR, run by TCRdb on the multiplex PCR reads, gives a single entry per CDR3 protein. The data hold 300,000 to 450,000 distinct CDR3 sequences, with approximately 15% observed a single time. The sequenced sample was blood. All receptors come from an older woman with Graves' hyperthyroidism.

The gene calls are TRBV6-1 and TRBJ2-2; a weak D match, TRBD1 (6 bases). CDR1 and CDR2 (germline): MNHNS, SASEGT. With 4 bases removed from V and 7 bases from J, the gap between germline ends came to 10 bases. CDR3 length equals 13 residues. The CDR3 sequence: CASSAPGVGELFF. Written as DNA, the CDR3 is TGTGCCAGCAGTGCCCCAGGGGTCGGGGAGCTGTTTTTT.

J is TRBJ2-1 and V is TRBV16, with D maybe TRBD2 (6 bases). V was shortened by 1 base and J by 1 base, with 11 bases between the two germline ends. The CDR3 contains 16 residues. The germline V gene encodes CDR1 KGHSY and CDR2 FQNENV. CDR3 in DNA: TGTGCCAGCAGCCAATTTCGGGGGAAGTCCTACAATGAGCAGTTCTTC. This gives the protein CASSQFRGKSYNEQFF.